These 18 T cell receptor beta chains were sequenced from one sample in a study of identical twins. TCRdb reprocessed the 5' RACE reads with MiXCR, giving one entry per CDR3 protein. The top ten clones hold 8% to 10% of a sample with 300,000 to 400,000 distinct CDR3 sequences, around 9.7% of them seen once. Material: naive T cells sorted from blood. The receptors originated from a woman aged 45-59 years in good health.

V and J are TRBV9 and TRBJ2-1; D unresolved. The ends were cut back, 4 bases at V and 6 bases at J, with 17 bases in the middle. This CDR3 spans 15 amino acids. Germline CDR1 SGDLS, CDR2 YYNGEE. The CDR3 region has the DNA TGTGCCAGCAGCCCTGGCCTTAACGGTGGCAATGAGCAGTTCTTC. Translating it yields CASSPGLNGGNEQFF.

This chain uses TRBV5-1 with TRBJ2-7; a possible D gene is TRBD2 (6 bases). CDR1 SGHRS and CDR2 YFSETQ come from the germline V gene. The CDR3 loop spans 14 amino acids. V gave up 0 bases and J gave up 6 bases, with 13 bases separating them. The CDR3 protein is CASSLETTSSEQYF. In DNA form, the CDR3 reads TGCGCCAGCAGCTTGGAGACGACTAGTTCCGAGCAGTACTTC.

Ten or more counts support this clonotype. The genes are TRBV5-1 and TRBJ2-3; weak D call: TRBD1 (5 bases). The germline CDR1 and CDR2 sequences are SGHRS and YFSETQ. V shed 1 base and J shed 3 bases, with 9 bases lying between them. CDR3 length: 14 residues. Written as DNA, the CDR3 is TGCGCCAGCAGCTTGAGCAGGGTGACAGATACGCAGTATTTT. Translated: CASSLSRVTDTQYF.

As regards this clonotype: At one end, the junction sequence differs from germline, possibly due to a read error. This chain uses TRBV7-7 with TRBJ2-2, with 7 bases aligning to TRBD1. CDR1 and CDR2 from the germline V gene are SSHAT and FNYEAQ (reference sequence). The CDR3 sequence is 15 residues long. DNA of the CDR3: TGTGCTAGCAGCCATGGGACAGCGAACACCGGGGAGCTGTTTTTT. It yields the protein CASSHGTANTGELFF.

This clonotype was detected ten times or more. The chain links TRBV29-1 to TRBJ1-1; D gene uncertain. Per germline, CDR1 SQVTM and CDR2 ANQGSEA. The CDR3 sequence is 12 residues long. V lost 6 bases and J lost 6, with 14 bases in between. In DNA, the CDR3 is TGCAGCGTCGCCACCGGACGAGCTGAAGCTTTCTTT. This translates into CSVATGRAEAFF.

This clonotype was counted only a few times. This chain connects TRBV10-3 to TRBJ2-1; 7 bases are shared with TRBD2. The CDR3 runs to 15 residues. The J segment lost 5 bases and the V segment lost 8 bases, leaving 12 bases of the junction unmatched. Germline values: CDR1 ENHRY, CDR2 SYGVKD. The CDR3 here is CAIAENAGEHNEQFF. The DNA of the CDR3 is TGTGCCATCGCGGAAAATGCGGGAGAGCACAATGAGCAGTTCTTC.

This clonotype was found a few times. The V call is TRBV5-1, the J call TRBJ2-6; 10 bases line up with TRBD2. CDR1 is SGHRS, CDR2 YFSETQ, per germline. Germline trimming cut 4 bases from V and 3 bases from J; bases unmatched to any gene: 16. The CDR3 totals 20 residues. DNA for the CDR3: TGCGCCAGCAGCCTCGGACTAGCGGAATCCTGGGGGATTGGGGCCAACGTCCTGACTTTC. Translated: CASSLGLAESWGIGANVLTF.

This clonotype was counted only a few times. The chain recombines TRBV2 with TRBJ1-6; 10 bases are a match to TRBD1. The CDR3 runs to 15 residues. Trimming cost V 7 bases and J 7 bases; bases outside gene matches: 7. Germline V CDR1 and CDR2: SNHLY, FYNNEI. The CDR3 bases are TGTGCCAGCACCGAATGGGGACAGGGGAATTCACCCCTCCACTTT. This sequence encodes CASTEWGQGNSPLHF.

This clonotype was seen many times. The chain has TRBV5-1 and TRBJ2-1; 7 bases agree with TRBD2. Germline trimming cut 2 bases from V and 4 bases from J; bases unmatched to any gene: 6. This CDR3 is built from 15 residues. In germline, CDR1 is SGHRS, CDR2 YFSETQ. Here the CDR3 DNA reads TGCGCCAGCAGCTTTGGACTAGTTTCTTACAATGAGCAGTTCTTC. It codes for CASSFGLVSYNEQFF.

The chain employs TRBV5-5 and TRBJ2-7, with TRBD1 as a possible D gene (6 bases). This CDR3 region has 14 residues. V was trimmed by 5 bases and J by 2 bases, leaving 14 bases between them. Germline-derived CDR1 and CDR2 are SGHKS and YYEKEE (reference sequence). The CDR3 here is CASSPRDKPYEQYF. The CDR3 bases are TGTGCCAGCAGTCCCCGGGACAAACCCTACGAGCAGTACTTC. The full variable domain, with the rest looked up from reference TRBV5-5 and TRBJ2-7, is DAGVTQSPTHLIKTRGQQVTLRCSPISGHKSVSWYQQVLGQGPQFIFQYYEKEERGRGNFPDRFSARQFPNYSSELNVNALLLGDSALYLCASSPRDKPYEQYFGPGTRLTVT.

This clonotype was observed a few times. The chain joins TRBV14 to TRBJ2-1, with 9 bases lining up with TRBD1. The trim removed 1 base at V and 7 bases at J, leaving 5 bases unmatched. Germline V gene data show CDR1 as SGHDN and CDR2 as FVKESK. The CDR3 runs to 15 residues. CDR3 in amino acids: CASSQGGTGLNEQFF. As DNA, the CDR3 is TGTGCCAGCAGCCAAGGCGGGACAGGGCTGAATGAGCAGTTCTTC.

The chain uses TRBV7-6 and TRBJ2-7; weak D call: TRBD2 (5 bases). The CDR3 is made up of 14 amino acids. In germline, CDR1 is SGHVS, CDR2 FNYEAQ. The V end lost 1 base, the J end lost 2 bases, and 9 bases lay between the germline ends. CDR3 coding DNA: TGTGCCAGCAGCTTAGACCCCGGGGCCTACGAGCAGTACTTC. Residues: CASSLDPGAYEQYF.

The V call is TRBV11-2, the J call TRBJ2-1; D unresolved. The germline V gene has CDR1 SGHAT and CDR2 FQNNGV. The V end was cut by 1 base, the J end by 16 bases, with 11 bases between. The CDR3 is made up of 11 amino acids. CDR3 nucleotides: TGTGCCAGCAGCTTAGGTTCCTCAAGCTTCTTC. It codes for CASSLGSSSFF.

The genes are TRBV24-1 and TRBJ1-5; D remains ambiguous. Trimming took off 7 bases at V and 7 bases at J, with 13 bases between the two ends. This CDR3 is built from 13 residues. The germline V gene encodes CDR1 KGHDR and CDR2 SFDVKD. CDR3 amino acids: CATSPGDEQPQHF. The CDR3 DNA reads TGTGCCACCAGCCCAGGTGACGAACAGCCCCAGCATTTT.

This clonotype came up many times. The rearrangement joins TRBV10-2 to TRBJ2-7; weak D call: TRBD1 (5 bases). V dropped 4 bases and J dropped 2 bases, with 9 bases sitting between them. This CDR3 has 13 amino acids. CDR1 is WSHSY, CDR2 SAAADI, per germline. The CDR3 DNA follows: TGCGCCAGCAGTGGGGGCGGAACCTACGAGCAGTACGTC. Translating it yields CASSGGGTYEQYV.

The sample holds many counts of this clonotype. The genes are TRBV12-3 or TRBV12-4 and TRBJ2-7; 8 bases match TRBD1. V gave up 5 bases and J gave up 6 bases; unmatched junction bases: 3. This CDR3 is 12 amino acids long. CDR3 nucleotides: TGTGCCAGCAGTCCCACAGGGGGCGAGCAGTACGTC. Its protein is CASSPTGGEQYV.

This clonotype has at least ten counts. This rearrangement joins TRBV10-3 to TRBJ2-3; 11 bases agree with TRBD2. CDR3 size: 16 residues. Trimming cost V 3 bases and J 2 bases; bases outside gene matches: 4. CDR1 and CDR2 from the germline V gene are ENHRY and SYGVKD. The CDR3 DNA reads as TGTGCCATCAGTGATGGGACTAGCGGAGTCACAGATACGCAGTATTTT. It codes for CAISDGTSGVTDTQYF.

The CDR3 sequence: CATSDPGQGQDTQYF. The CDR3, as DNA: TGTGCCACCAGTGACCCCGGACAGGGTCAAGATACGCAGTATTTT. The chain carries TRBV24-1 and TRBJ2-3; 8 nucleotides agree with TRBD1. The V segment lost 4 bases and the J segment 5 bases; nucleotides outside the gene matches: 7. The germline V gene has CDR1 KGHDR and CDR2 SFDVKD. The CDR3 runs 15 residues.